This T cell receptor (beta chain) is from a study of T cell responses to AZD1222 COVID-19 vaccine. Turning to the study itself: The analysis combined second doses at about 4 or about 12 weeks. Study-level findings and limits: Only a handful of AZD1222 recipients were seropositive at baseline.

In regard to this clone: Its antigen is undetermined.

V lost 6 bases and J lost 5, with 14 bases in between. The CDR3 extends over 13 amino acids. The V gene's germline CDR1 is ENHRY and CDR2 SYGVKD. Some clones are missing from TCRdb's copy, which holds only in-frame ones; the method was immunoSEQ multiplex PCR. The repertoire has about 140,000 clones, 80% to 90% of them found once; the top ten carry around 3.3%. The sequencing here drew on peripheral blood, taken on day 0 of AZD1222 vaccination. The source of this sequence is an adult in good health. The V and J genes are TRBV10-3 and TRBJ2-7; D tentatively fits TRBD1 or TRBD2 (5 bases each). CDR3 DNA sequence: TGTGCCATCAGCGGCCGGGACCTCCACGAGCAGTACTTC. Translation: CAISGRDLHEQYF.